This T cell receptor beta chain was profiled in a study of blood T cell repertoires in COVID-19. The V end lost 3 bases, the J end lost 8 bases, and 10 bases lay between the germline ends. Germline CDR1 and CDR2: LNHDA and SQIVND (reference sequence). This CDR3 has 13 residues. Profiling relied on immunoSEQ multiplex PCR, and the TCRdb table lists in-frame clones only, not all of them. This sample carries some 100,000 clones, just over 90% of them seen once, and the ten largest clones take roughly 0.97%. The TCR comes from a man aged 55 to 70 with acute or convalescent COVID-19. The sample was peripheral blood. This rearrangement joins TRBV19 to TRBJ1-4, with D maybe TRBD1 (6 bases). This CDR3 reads CASSMWGLEKLFF. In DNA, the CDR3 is TGTGCCAGTAGTATGTGGGGGCTGGAAAAACTGTTTTTT.